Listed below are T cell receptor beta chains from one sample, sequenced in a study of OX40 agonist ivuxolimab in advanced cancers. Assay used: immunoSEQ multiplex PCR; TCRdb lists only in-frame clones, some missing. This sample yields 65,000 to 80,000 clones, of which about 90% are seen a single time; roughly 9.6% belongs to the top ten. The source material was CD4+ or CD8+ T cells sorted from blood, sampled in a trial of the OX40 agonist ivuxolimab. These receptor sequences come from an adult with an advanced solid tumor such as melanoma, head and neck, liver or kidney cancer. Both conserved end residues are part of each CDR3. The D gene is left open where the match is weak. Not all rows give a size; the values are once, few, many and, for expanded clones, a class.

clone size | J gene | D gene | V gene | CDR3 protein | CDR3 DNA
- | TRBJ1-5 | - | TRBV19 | CASSIVGQIYSNQPQHF | TGTGCCAGTAGTATAGTGGGACAAATCTATAGCAATCAGCCCCAGCATTTT
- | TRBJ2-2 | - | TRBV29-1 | CSVVNMGELFF | TGCAGCGTTGTCAATATGGGGGAGCTGTTTTTT
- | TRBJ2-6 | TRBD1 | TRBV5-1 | CASSLVKTGIWANVLTF | TGCGCCAGCAGCTTAGTTAAGACAGGGATCTGGGCCAACGTCCTGACTTTC
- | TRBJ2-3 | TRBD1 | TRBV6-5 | CASTLTGSDTQYF | TGTGCCAGCACATTGACAGGGTCAGATACGCAGTATTTT
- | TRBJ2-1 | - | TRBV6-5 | CASSWAAGYNEQFF | TGTGCCAGCAGTTGGGCGGCAGGGTACAATGAGCAGTTCTTC
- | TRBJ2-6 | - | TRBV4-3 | CASSQDGQASGANVLTF | TGCGCCAGCAGCCAAGATGGCCAGGCCTCTGGGGCCAACGTCCTGACTTTC
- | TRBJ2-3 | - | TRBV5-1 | CASSLTAATSTDTQYF | TGCGCCAGCAGCCTGACAGCAGCAACTAGCACAGATACGCAGTATTTT
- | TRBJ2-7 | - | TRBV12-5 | CASGLVLDGPYEQYF | TGTGCTAGTGGTTTGGTCCTCGATGGCCCCTACGAGCAGTACTTC
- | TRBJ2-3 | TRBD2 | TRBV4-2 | CASSYGTSGGLADTQYF | TGTGCCAGCAGCTATGGGACTAGCGGGGGGCTGGCAGATACGCAGTATTTT
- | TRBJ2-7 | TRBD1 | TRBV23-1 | CASRGGQGSYEQYF | TGCGCCAGCAGGGGGGGACAGGGGTCGTACGAGCAGTACTTC
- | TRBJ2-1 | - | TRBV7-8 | CASSSDTGNEQFF | TGTGCCAGCAGCTCCGACACGGGGAATGAGCAGTTCTTC
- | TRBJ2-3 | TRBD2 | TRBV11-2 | CASSFRLAEINDTQYF | TGTGCCAGCAGCTTCCGCCTAGCGGAGATTAACGATACGCAGTATTTT
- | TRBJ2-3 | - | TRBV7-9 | CASSKPDEGTDTQYF | TGTGCCAGCAGCAAGCCCGACGAGGGGACAGATACGCAGTATTTT
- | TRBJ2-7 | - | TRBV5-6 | CASSQTGSYEQYF | TGTGCCAGCAGCCAGACAGGCTCCTACGAGCAGTACTTC
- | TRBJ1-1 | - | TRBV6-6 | CASSYSRGPNTEAFF | TGTGCCAGCAGTTACTCGCGGGGACCGAACACTGAAGCTTTCTTT
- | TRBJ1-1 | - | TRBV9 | CASSVSFTEAFF | TGTGCCAGCAGCGTAAGCTTTACTGAAGCTTTCTTT
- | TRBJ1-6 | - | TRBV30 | CAWGTSSSYNSPLHF | TGTGCCTGGGGGACGTCGAGCTCCTATAATTCACCCCTCCACTTT
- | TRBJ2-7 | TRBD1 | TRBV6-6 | CASSPSTGPYEQYF | TGTGCCAGCAGTCCCTCGACAGGGCCCTACGAGCAGTACTTC
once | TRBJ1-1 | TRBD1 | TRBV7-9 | CASSLARGGTTEAFF | TGTGCCAGCAGCTTAGCCCGAGGGGGCACCACTGAAGCTTTCTTT
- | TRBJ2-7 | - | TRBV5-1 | CASSGWGGQYEQYF | TGCGCCAGCAGCGGATGGGGCGGGCAGTACGAGCAGTACTTC
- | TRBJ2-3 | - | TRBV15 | CATMAGTDTQYF | TGTGCCACCATGGCGGGGACAGATACGCAGTATTTT
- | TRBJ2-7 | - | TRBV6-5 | CASSATDRPYEQYF | TGTGCCAGCAGTGCGACAGATCGCCCCTACGAGCAGTACTTC
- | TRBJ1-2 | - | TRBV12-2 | CASRLERRARGCYGYTF | TGTGCAAGTCGCTTAGAGAGGCGGGCGAGGGGCTGCTATGGCTACACCTTC
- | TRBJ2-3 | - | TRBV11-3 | CASSPHPLGDTDTQYF | TGTGCCAGCAGCCCACATCCACTAGGGGACACAGATACGCAGTATTTT
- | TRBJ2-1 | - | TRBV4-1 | CASSPKDGSYNEQFF | TGCGCCAGCAGCCCGAAGGACGGTTCCTACAATGAGCAGTTCTTC
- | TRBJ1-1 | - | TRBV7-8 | CASSESPYFGDDTEAFF | TGTGCCAGCAGCGAGTCCCCCTATTTTGGGGACGACACTGAAGCTTTCTTT
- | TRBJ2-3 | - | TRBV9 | CASSVADTSTDTQYF | TGTGCCAGCAGCGTAGCGGACACTAGCACAGATACGCAGTATTTT
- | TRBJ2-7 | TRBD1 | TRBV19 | CASSHTVHWTGTSYEQYF | TGTGCCAGTTCCCACACTGTTCACTGGACAGGGACTTCCTACGAGCAGTACTTC
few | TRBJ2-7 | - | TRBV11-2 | CASSPYAGRSYEQYF | TGTGCCAGCAGCCCCTATGCAGGGAGGTCCTACGAGCAGTACTTC